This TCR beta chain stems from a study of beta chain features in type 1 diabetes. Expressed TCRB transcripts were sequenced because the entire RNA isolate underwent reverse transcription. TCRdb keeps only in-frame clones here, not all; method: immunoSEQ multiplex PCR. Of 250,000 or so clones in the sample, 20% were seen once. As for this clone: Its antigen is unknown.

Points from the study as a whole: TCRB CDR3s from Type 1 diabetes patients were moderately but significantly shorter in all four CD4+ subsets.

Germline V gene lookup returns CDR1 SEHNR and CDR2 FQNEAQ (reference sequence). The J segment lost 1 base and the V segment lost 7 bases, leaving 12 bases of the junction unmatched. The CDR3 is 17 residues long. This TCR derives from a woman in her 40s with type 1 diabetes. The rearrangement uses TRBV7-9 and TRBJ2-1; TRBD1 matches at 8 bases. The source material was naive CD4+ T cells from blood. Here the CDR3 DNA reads TGTGCCAGCAACATTTGGCCCGACAGGGGATCCTACAATGAGCAGTTCTTC. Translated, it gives CASNIWPDRGSYNEQFF.